This entry describes one T cell receptor beta chain. As yet, its antigen is unknown. Germline V lookup: CDR1 SGHVS, CDR2 FQNEAQ. CDR3 size: 12 residues. Trimming left V 6 bases short and J 6 bases short, with 9 bases between. Sequencing was performed with immunoSEQ multiplex PCR; in TCRdb, only in-frame clones are kept and a portion is missing. The data hold about 300,000 clones, with more than 70% observed a single time. These data are taken from a study of cytotoxic CD8 clonotypes in ibrutinib-treated CLL. The wider study: Partial responders around 24, complete 2; some twelve progressed and about 14 stayed in remission by median 68 months. Response samples followed a median about twelve months of treatment, range 6 to 36.

Overall study results and limits: Public clonotypes showed up rarely, and on treatment they shrank or held steady. Sampling times, which were not matched between the groups, differed between sustained-remission patients and progressing patients.

The sequence came from a human donor with chronic lymphocytic leukemia. This rearrangement joins TRBV7-8 to TRBJ1-5; D remains unclear. The starting material was PBMCs, obtained at disease progression, from a patient treated with ibrutinib. The CDR3: CASSVDVQPQHF. The CDR3 region has the DNA TGTGCCAGCAGTGTGGACGTTCAGCCCCAGCATTTT.